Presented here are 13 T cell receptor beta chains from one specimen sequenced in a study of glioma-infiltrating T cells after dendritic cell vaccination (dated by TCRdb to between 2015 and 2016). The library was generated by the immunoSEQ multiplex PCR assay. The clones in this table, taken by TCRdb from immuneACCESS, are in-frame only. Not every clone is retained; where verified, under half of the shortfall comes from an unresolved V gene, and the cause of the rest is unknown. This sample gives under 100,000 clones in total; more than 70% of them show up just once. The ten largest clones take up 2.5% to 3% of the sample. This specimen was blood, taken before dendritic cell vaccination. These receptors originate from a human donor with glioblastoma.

The CDR3 spells CASSEWGGGYTF. CDR3 DNA: TGTGCCAGCAGCGAGTGGGGGGGTGGCTACACCTTC. This chain connects TRBV5-6 to TRBJ1-2, with TRBD1 as a possible D gene (5 bases). The CDR3 has 12 amino acids. Germline V lookup: CDR1 SGHDT, CDR2 YYEEEE. Between the trimmed V and J ends, which lost 4 bases and 7 bases, there was a span of 11 bases.

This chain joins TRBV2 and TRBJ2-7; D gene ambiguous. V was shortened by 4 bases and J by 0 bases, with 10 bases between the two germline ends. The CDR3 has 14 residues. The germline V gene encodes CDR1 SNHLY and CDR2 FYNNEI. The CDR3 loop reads CASSVESSSYEQYF. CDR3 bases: TGTGCCAGCAGTGTCGAGTCGAGCTCCTACGAGCAGTACTTC.

The CDR3 sequence: CASSFGRANTGELFF. The DNA of the CDR3 is TGTGCCAGCAGTTTTGGCAGGGCGAACACCGGGGAGCTGTTTTTT. The chain recombines TRBV27 with TRBJ2-2; TRBD1 might be the D (5 bases). V was trimmed by 3 bases and J by 0 bases, leaving 8 bases between them. Germline CDR1 MNHEY, CDR2 SMNVEV (reference sequence). This CDR3 has 15 amino acids.

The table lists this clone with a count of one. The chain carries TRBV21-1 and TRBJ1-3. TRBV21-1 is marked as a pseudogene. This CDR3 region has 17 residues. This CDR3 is CASSKRRGDISGNTIYF. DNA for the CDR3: TGTGCCAGCAGCAAACGTCGGGGGGACATATCTGGAAACACCATATATTTT.

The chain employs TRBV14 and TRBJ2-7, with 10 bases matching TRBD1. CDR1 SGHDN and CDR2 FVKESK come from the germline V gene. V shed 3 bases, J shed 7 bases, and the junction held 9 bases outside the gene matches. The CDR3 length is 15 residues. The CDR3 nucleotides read TGTGCCAGCAGCCACCGAACGACAGGGGGCAGGGAGCAGTACTTC. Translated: CASSHRTTGGREQYF.

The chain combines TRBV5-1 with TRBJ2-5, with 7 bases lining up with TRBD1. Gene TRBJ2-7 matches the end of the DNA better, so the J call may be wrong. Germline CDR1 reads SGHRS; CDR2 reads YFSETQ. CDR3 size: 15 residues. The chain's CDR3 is CASSSPDRHSYEQYF. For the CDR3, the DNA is TGCGCCAGCAGCTCCCCGGACAGGCACTCCTACGAGCAGTACTTC.

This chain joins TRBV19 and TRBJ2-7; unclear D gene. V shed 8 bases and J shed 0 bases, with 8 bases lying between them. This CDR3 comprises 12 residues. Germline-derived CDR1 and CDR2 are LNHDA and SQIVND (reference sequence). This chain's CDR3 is CASGPHSYEQYF. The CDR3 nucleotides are TGTGCCAGTGGCCCTCACTCCTACGAGCAGTACTTC.

The DNA for the CDR3 is TGCAGCGTTGAGGAGGTTAGGGTAAAGACCCAGTACTTC. The encoded protein is CSVEEVRVKTQYF. The chain couples TRBV29-1 to TRBJ2-5; possible D gene TRBD2, 5 bases. The CDR3 runs to 13 residues. The germline CDR1 and CDR2 sequences are SQVTM and ANQGSEA. The V and J ends lost 3 bases and 6 bases respectively, with 14 bases between them. The full variable domain, completed using reference TRBV29-1 and TRBJ2-5, is SAVISQKPSRDICQRGTSLTIQCQVDSQVTMMFWYRQQPGQSLTLIATANQGSEATYESGFVIDKFPISRPNLTFSTLTVSNMSPEDSSIYLCSVEEVRVKTQYFGPGTRLLVL.

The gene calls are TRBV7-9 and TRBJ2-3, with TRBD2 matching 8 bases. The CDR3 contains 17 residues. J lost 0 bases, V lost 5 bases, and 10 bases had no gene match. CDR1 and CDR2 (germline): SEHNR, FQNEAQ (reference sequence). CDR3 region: CASSQPAGGASTDTQYF. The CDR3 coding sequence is TGTGCCAGCAGCCAGCCCGCGGGGGGCGCTAGCACAGATACGCAGTATTTT.

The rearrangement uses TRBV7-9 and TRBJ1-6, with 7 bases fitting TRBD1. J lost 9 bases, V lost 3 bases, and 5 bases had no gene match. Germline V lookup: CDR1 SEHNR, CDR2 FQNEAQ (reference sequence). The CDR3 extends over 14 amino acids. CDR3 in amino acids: CASSFRQGTSPLHF. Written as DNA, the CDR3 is TGTGCCAGCAGCTTCCGACAGGGTACTTCACCCCTCCACTTT. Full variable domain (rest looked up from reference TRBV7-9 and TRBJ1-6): DTGVSQNPRHKITKRGQNVTFRCDPISEHNRLYWYRQTLGQGPEFLTYFQNEAQLEKSRLLSDRFSAERPKGSFSTLEIQRTEQGDSAMYLCASSFRQGTSPLHFGNGTRLTVT.

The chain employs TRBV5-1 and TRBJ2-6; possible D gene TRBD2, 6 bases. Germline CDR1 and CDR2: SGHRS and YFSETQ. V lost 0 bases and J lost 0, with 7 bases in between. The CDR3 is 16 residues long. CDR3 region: CASSLGTNSGANVLTF. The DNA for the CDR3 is TGCGCCAGCAGCTTGGGGACTAACTCTGGGGCCAACGTCCTGACTTTC.

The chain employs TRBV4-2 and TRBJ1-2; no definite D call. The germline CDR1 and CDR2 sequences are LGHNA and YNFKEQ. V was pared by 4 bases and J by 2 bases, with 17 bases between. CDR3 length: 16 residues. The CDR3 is CASSLKLRGQNYGYTF. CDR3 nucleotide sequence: TGTGCCAGCAGCCTGAAACTCAGAGGGCAGAACTATGGCTACACCTTC.

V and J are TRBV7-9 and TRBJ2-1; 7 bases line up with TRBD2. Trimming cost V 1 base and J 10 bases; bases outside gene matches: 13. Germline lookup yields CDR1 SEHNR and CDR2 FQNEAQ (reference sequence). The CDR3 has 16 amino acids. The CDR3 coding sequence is TGTGCCAGCAGCTTAGGGAGGGGCGGGGGTACGTGGGAGCAGTTCTTC. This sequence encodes CASSLGRGGGTWEQFF.